The sequence of this T cell receptor (beta chain) was determined in a study of T cell clonality in common variable immunodeficiency. Within the sample, this clone is medium-sized (0.01 to 0.1%). Its specificity is not known. The read halts 3 residues ahead of the CDR3 end, with the missing end drawn from the germline J gene. Using immunoSEQ multiplex PCR, the repertoire was profiled, and TCRdb retains in-frame clones only, with some absent. Singletons are absent from the sample, which has approximately 35,000 clones. Regarding the study as a whole: In common variable immunodeficiency, TCR beta chains reportedly carried fewer deletions and N-nucleotide insertions.

Germline loops: CDR1 ENHRY, CDR2 SYGVKD. V shed 9 bases and J shed 1 base, with 21 bases lying between them. This CDR3 is 16 amino acids long. This receptor was taken from a human donor with common variable immunodeficiency. The genes are TRBV10-3 and TRBJ1-1; possibly TRBD1 for D (5 bases). Sequenced material: peripheral blood mononuclear cells. CDR3 DNA, as far as it was read: TGTGCCATTGTTCATCGGGCCTTTAGGGGGAACACTGAA. It is translated as CAIVHRAFRGNTE. In full, the CDR3 is CAIVHRAFRGNTEAFF.